A single sample is the source of the 22 T cell receptor beta chains below, sequenced in a study of blood T cell repertoires in COVID-19. Profiled with immunoSEQ multiplex PCR; TCRdb holds only in-frame clones, not every one. This table holds about 73,000 clones, about four fifths found once. The sample taken for sequencing was peripheral blood. All receptors come from a human donor in a cohort sampled during active COVID-19.

CDR3 coding DNA: TGTGCCAGCAGTGAAGCGCCAGGAAATTCCTACGAGCAGTACTTC. Its translation is CASSEAPGNSYEQYF. The gene calls are TRBV2 and TRBJ2-7, with D unresolved. Germline V gene sequence: CDR1 SNHLY, CDR2 FYNNEI. V lost 0 bases and J lost 1, with 10 bases in between. The CDR3 consists of 15 residues. Full variable domain (outside the CDR3, taken from reference TRBV2 and TRBJ2-7): EPEVTQTPSHQVTQMGQEVILRCVPISNHLYFYWYRQILGQKVEFLVSFYNNEISEKSEIFDDQFSVERPDGSNFTLKIRSTKLEDSAMYFCASSEAPGNSYEQYFGPGTRLTVT.

The chain couples TRBV19 to TRBJ1-2; no reliable D call. The germline CDR1 and CDR2 sequences are LNHDA and SQIVND (reference sequence). Trimming shortened V by 8 bases and J by 4 bases, and 14 bases separated the two germline ends. The CDR3 sequence is 13 residues long. CDR3 nucleotide sequence: TGTGCCAGTGAACCCAGGTACTTCTATGGCTACACCTTC. It encodes CASEPRYFYGYTF.

The chain couples TRBV7-8 to TRBJ1-5; D is uncertain. The CDR3 consists of 13 residues. Trimming stripped 1 base from V and 6 bases from J, with 7 bases between. From germline, CDR1 is SGHVS and CDR2 FQNEAQ. CDR3: CASSLGASQPQHF. CDR3 in DNA: TGTGCCAGCAGCTTAGGAGCGAGTCAGCCCCAGCATTTT.

The chain links TRBV4-3 to TRBJ1-2, with 8 bases fitting TRBD1. J was trimmed by 2 bases and V by 2 bases; bases with no gene match: 7. Germline loops: CDR1 LGHNA, CDR2 YSLEER. The CDR3 runs 16 residues. CDR3 residues: CASSQLPGGRNYGYTF. The DNA for the CDR3 is TGCGCCAGCAGCCAACTCCCAGGGGGCAGGAACTATGGCTACACCTTC.

V and J are TRBV7-9 and TRBJ2-1; 8 bases align to TRBD1. The CDR3 runs to 16 residues. V was clipped by 5 bases and J by 4 bases; unmatched bases: 10. Looked up from germline, CDR1 is SEHNR and CDR2 is FQNEAQ (reference sequence). The CDR3 loop is CASSPRGRKPYNEQFF. In DNA form, the CDR3 reads TGTGCCAGCAGCCCCAGGGGGCGAAAACCTTACAATGAGCAGTTCTTC.

This sequence joins TRBV6-5 and TRBJ1-2; D might be TRBD1 (5 bases). In germline, CDR1 is MNHEY, CDR2 SVGAGI. The CDR3 runs 15 residues. V dropped 2 bases and J dropped 4 bases, with 14 bases sitting between them. The CDR3 protein is CASSYSREKTYGYTF. The CDR3 region has the DNA TGTGCCAGCAGTTACAGCAGGGAAAAGACCTATGGCTACACCTTC.

The V and J genes are TRBV2 and TRBJ2-1; D unresolved. Germline values: CDR1 SNHLY, CDR2 FYNNEI. The CDR3 consists of 13 residues. Trimming removed 3 bases from V and 3 bases from J, with 6 bases in between. The CDR3 loop is CASSDSGYNEQFF. In nucleotides, the CDR3 is TGTGCCAGCAGTGATTCCGGCTACAATGAGCAGTTCTTC.

This chain uses TRBV19 with TRBJ2-1; 9 nucleotides line up with TRBD2. Trimming at V came to 5 bases and at J to 9 bases, leaving 8 bases not matched to a gene. CDR1 is LNHDA and CDR2 is SQIVND in the germline V gene (reference sequence). The CDR3 totals 14 residues. CDR3 protein: CASSLVAGVGEQFF. For the CDR3, the DNA is TGTGCCAGTAGTTTGGTAGCGGGGGTAGGTGAGCAGTTCTTC.

The gene calls are TRBV10-3 and TRBJ1-5, with D possibly matching TRBD1 (5 bases). The ends were cut back, 5 bases at V and 7 bases at J, with 12 bases in the middle. The CDR3 consists of 13 residues. Germline CDR1 reads ENHRY; CDR2 reads SYGVKD. The CDR3 DNA sequence: TGTGCCATCAGTCGGGGGGAGGGCCAGCCCCAGCATTTT. Translation: CAISRGEGQPQHF.

This clone was seen once. V and J are TRBV28 and TRBJ1-1; the match to TRBD1 covers 9 bases. This CDR3 has 15 residues. With 5 bases clipped from V and 1 base from J, the junction kept 5 bases outside the gene matches. CDR1 is MDHEN and CDR2 is SYDVKM in the germline V gene. The CDR3 spells CASSDLGQGNTEAFF. CDR3 DNA sequence: TGTGCCAGCAGTGACCTGGGACAGGGGAACACTGAAGCTTTCTTT.

The chain recombines TRBV6-1 with TRBJ2-3; D unclear. Looked up from germline, CDR1 is MNHNS and CDR2 is SASEGT. The CDR3 length is 16 residues. Trimming cost V 3 bases and J 2 bases, with 15 bases left between them. The DNA for the CDR3 is TGTGCCAGCAGTGAGTACTCAAATCCCCACACAGATACGCAGTATTTT. Translation: CASSEYSNPHTDTQYF.

This sequence joins TRBV5-6 and TRBJ2-7, with 8 bases identical to TRBD1. Germline V gene data show CDR1 as SGHDT and CDR2 as YYEEEE. This CDR3 is built from 14 residues. V dropped 4 bases and J dropped 3; count of bases not matched to a gene: 6. The CDR3 bases are TGTGCCAGCAGCGCACAGGGGGAGAACTACGAGCAGTACTTC. This codes for CASSAQGENYEQYF.

This rearrangement joins TRBV12-3 or TRBV12-4 to TRBJ2-7; tentative D call: TRBD2 (5 bases). This CDR3 is 13 amino acids long. Trimming cost V 4 bases and J 2 bases, with 9 bases left between them. The CDR3 DNA sequence: TGTGCCAGCAGTTCGGGCGGGCCCTACGAGCAGTACTTC. As protein: CASSSGGPYEQYF.

This chain links TRBV7-8 with TRBJ2-1, with 8 bases fitting TRBD1. The CDR3 has 15 amino acids. V shed 3 bases, J shed 4 bases, and the junction held 5 bases outside the gene matches. Germline V lookup: CDR1 SGHVS, CDR2 FQNEAQ. The CDR3 reads CASSFGQGHYNEQFF. The CDR3 DNA reads TGTGCCAGCAGCTTTGGACAGGGCCATTACAATGAGCAGTTCTTC.

The chain employs TRBV23-1 and TRBJ2-2; D possibly corresponds to TRBD1 (6 bases). TRBV23-1 is an ORF for which the function is uncertain. This CDR3 contains 16 residues. Trimming pared 4 bases from V and 5 bases from J, leaving 17 bases between. The CDR3 DNA reads as TGCGCCAGCAGTCGACGGGACAAGCGTGGAACCGGGGAGCTGTTTTTT. Translation gives CASSRRDKRGTGELFF.

This clone was observed once. The J gene is TRBJ2-2, the V gene TRBV11-2, with D possibly matching TRBD2 (5 bases). The V end lost 1 base, the J end lost 3 bases, and 12 bases lay between the germline ends. CDR3 length: 16 amino acids. CDR1 and CDR2 (germline): SGHAT, FQNNGV. The CDR3 nucleotides read TGTGCCAGCAGCTTAGTCCGCGGGTCCTACACCGGGGAGCTGTTTTTT. The encoded protein is CASSLVRGSYTGELFF.

The rearrangement uses TRBV10-2 and TRBJ1-2, with 7 bases matching TRBD1. The V segment lost 2 bases and the J segment 4 bases; nucleotides outside the gene matches: 4. Germline V gene sequence: CDR1 WSHSY, CDR2 SAAADI. The CDR3 is 14 amino acids. The CDR3 DNA is TGCGCCAGCAGTGAGGGGACAGAGGGCTATGGCTACACCTTC. It encodes CASSEGTEGYGYTF.

The chain joins TRBV5-1 to TRBJ2-3; D is possibly TRBD2 (5 bases). Trimming took 4 bases from V and 5 from J, leaving 8 bases between them. This CDR3 has 12 amino acids. Germline values: CDR1 SGHRS, CDR2 YFSETQ. The CDR3 protein is CASSNGLDTQYF. In nucleotides, the CDR3 is TGCGCCAGCAGCAACGGACTAGATACGCAGTATTTT.

The gene calls are TRBV9 and TRBJ1-2; D is perhaps TRBD1 (5 bases). V lost 3 bases and J 12 bases, leaving 15 bases between the germline ends. This CDR3 is 12 amino acids long. The germline CDR1 and CDR2 sequences are SGDLS and YYNGEE. CDR3 loop: CASSGGTGRHTF. The CDR3 region has the DNA TGTGCCAGCAGCGGAGGAACAGGTCGCCACACCTTC.

In its sample, this clone was seen a few times. CDR3 sequence: CASSREGLAQPGELFF. In DNA, the CDR3 is TGTGCCAGCAGCCGAGAGGGACTAGCTCAGCCCGGGGAGCTGTTTTTT. This chain joins TRBV4-2 and TRBJ2-2; 9 nucleotides agree with TRBD2. The germline V gene encodes CDR1 LGHNA and CDR2 YNFKEQ. Trimming took 4 bases from V and 6 from J; bases not matched to a gene: 9. CDR3 length: 16 residues.

The genes are TRBV5-8 and TRBJ1-4; D perhaps matches TRBD1 (6 bases). Germline V CDR1 and CDR2: SGHTS, YDEGEE. The CDR3 extends over 13 amino acids. V was pared by 0 bases and J by 17 bases, with 17 bases between. In DNA form, the CDR3 reads TGTGCCAGCAGCTTGGCCGTGACAGGTCCCCATTTTTTT. Translation: CASSLAVTGPHFF.

In regard to this clone: In the same sample, other DNA sequences code for this CDR3. This chain joins TRBV5-4 and TRBJ2-3; D is unresolved. Deletions cut 0 bases from V and 3 bases from J, with 5 bases between. Germline lookup yields CDR1 SGHNT and CDR2 YYREEE (reference sequence). The CDR3 spans 13 residues. CDR3 coding DNA: TGTGCCAGCAGCTTGGAACGGACAGATACGCAGTATTTT. As protein: CASSLERTDTQYF.